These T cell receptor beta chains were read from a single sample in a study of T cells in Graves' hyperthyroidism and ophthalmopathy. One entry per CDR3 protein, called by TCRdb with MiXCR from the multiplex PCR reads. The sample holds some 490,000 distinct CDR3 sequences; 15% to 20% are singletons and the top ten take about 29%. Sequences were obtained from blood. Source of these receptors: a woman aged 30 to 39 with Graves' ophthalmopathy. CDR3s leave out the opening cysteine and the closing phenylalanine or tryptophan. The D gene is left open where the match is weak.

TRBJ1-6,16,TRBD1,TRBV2,ASRNNRDSDIWYSPLH
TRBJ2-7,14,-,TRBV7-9,ASSSRTGGVGGEQY
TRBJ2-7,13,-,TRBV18,ASSPAGLGSYEQY
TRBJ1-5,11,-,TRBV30,AWTDGLSQPQH
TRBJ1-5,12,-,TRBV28,ASSLSRVGQPQH
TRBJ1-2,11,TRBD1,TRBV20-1,SAAGQANYGYT
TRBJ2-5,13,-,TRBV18,ASSPMEIAQETQY
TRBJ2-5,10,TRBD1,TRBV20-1,SASRQGETQY
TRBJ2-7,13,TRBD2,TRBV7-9,ASSRTGTSETEQY
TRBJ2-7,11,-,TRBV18,ASSKSPGYEQY
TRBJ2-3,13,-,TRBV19,ASSSGPERTDTQY
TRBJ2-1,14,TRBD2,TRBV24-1,ATSDGTSFVHNEQF
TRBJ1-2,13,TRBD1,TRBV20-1,SARGRDRGDYGYT
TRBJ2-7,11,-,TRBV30,AWRTPGVYEQY
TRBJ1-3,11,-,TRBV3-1,ASSQKGGNTIY
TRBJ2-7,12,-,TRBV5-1,ASSNPGPSYEQY
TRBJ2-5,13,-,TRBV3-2,ASSQWPSGEETQY
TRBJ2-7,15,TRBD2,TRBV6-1,ASTQGTSGRRSYEQY
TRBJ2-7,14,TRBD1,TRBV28,ASSFFVWDSPYEQY
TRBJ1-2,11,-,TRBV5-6,ASSLWSNYGYT
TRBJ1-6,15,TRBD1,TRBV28,ASSLYARDRRNSPLH
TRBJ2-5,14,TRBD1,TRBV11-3,ASSSINDRGQETQY
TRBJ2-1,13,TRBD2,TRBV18,ASSPGAGEYNEQF